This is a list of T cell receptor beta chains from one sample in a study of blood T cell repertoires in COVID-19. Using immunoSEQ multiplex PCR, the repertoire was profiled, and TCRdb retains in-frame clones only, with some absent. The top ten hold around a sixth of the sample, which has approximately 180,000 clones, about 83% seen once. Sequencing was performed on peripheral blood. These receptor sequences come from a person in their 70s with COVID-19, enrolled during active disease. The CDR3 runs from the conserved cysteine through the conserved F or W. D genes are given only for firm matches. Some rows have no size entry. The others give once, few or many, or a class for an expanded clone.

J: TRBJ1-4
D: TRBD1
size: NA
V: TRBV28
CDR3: CASSQTGINEKLFF
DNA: TGTGCCAGCAGCCAGACAGGGATCAATGAAAAACTGTTTTTT

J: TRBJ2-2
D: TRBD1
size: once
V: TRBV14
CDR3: CASSQVQGAVTGELFF
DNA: TGTGCCAGCAGCCAAGTACAGGGGGCTGTCACCGGGGAGCTGTTTTTT

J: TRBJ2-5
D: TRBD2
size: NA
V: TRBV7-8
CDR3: CASRGGVETQYF
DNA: TGTGCCAGCAGGGGAGGGGTTGAGACCCAGTACTTC

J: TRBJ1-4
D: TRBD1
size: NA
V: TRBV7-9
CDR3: CASSFFKQGAIEKLFF
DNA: TGTGCCAGCAGCTTCTTCAAACAGGGGGCAATTGAAAAACTGTTTTTT

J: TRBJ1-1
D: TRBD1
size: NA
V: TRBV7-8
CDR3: CASSLDRAMNTEAFF
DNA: TGTGCCAGCAGCCTGGACAGGGCTATGAACACTGAAGCTTTCTTT

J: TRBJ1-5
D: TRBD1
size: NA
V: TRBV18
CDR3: CASSLDRANDQPQHF
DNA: TGTGCCAGCTCACTCGACAGGGCGAACGATCAGCCCCAGCATTTT

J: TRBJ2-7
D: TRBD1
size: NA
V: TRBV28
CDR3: CASRAGGLYEQYF
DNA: TGTGCCAGCAGGGCAGGGGGCCTCTACGAGCAGTACTTC

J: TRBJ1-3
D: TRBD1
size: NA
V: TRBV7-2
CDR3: CASSQTGFGNTIYF
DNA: TGTGCCAGCAGTCAGACAGGGTTCGGAAACACCATATATTTT

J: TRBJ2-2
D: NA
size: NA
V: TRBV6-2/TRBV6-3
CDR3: CASSYYSAGTSNTGELFF
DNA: TGTGCCAGCAGTTACTATTCCGCGGGGACGTCGAACACCGGGGAGCTGTTTTTT

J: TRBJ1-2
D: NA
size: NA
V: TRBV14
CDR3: CASRLSGSYGYTF
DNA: TGTGCCAGCAGATTGTCAGGTTCCTATGGCTACACCTTC

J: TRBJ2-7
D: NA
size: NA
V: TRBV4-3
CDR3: CASSQDREVIGDSSYEQYF
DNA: TGCGCCAGCAGCCAAGATCGAGAGGTCATTGGCGACAGCTCCTACGAGCAGTACTTC

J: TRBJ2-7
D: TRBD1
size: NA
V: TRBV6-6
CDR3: CASSPGTGFSYEQYF
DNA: TGTGCCAGCAGCCCCGGGACAGGGTTCTCCTACGAGCAGTACTTC

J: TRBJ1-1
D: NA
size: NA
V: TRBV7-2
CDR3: CASSFMFRAFF
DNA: TGTGCCAGCAGCTTTATGTTTCGGGCTTTCTTT

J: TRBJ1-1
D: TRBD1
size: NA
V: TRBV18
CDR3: CASSSLEGADTEAFF
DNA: TGTGCCAGCTCATCGCTGGAGGGGGCGGACACTGAAGCTTTCTTT

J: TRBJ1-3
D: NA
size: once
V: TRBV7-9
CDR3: CASAEGSGIAGNTIYF
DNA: TGTGCCAGCGCGGAGGGCAGCGGCATAGCTGGAAACACCATATATTTT

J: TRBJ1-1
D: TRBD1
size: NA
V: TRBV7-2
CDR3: CASSLRTGPSEAFF
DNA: TGTGCCAGCAGCCTAAGGACAGGGCCCTCTGAAGCTTTCTTT

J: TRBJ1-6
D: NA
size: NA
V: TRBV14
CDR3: CASSETWAPNSPLHF
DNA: TGTGCCAGCAGCGAAACATGGGCCCCTAATTCACCCCTCCACTTT

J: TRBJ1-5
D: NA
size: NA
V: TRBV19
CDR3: CASSMEQGSNQPQHF
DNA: TGTGCCAGTAGTATGGAACAGGGCTCCAATCAGCCCCAGCATTTT

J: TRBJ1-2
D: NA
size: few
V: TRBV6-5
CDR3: CASSPEYRAPGYTF
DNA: TGTGCCAGCAGCCCGGAATACAGGGCCCCTGGCTACACCTTC

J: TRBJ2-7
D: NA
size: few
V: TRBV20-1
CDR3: CSAMDTYEQYF
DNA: TGCAGTGCTATGGACACCTACGAGCAGTACTTC

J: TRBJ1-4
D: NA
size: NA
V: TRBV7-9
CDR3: CASSRAQGREKLFF
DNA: TGTGCCAGCAGCCGGGCACAGGGTAGGGAAAAACTGTTTTTT

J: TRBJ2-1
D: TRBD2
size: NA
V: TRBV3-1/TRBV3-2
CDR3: CASSQSPGLAPYEQFF
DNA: TGTGCCAGCAGCCAATCTCCGGGACTAGCTCCCTATGAGCAGTTCTTC

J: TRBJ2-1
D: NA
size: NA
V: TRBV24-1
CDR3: CATSDQPTEYNEQFF
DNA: TGTGCCACCAGTGATCAACCTACAGAATACAATGAGCAGTTCTTC

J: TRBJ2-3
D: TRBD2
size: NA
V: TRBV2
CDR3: CASRLGTSGGISTDTQYF
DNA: TGTGCCAGCAGACTGGGGACTAGCGGGGGGATCAGCACAGATACGCAGTATTTT

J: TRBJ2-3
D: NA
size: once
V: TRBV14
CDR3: CASSQGRRVSDTQYF
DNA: TGTGCCAGCAGCCAAGGACGGAGGGTATCAGATACGCAGTATTTT

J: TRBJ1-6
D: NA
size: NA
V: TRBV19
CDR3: CASSRVHPRSSYNSPLHF
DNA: TGTGCCAGTAGTAGGGTACACCCTAGGAGCTCCTATAATTCACCCCTCCACTTT

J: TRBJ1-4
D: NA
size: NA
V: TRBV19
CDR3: CASSGGLNEKLFF
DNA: TGTGCCAGTAGTGGGGGACTTAATGAAAAACTGTTTTTT

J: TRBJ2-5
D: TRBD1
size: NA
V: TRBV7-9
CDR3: CASSLRTGRQETQYF
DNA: TGTGCCAGCAGCTTAAGGACAGGTAGACAAGAGACCCAGTACTTC

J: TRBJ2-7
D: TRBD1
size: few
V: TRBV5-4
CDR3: CASSSPSLTGAEQYF
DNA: TGTGCCAGCAGCTCCCCAAGCCTCACAGGGGCCGAGCAGTACTTC

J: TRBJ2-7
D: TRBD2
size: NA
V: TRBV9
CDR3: CASSYAGRVGGEQYF
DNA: TGTGCCAGCAGCTATGCAGGGAGGGTTGGGGGCGAGCAGTACTTC

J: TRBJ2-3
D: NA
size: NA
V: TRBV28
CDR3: CASTSGGSSYPDTQYF
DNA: TGTGCCAGCACCTCTGGAGGGAGTTCTTACCCAGATACGCAGTATTTT

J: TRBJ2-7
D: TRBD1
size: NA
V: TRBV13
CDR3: CASSYGDRGSYEQYF
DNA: TGTGCCAGCAGCTACGGGGACAGGGGGTCCTACGAGCAGTACTTC

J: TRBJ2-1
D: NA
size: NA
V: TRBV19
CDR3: CASSVSYNEQFF
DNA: TGTGCCAGTAGTGTCAGCTACAATGAGCAGTTCTTC

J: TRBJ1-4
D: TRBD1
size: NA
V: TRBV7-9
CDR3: CASSARTGRLEKLFF
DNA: TGTGCCAGCAGCGCACGGACAGGGAGACTTGAAAAACTGTTTTTT

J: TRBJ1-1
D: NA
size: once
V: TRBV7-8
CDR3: CASSLGTGLRTEAFF
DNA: TGTGCCAGCAGCTTAGGGACGGGGTTGAGAACTGAAGCTTTCTTT

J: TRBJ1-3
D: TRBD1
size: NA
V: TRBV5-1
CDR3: CASSSTLQGAGNTIYF
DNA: TGCGCCAGCAGCTCAACCTTACAGGGGGCTGGAAACACCATATATTTT

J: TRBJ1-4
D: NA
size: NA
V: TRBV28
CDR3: CASRSLTVNEKLFF
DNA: TGTGCCAGCAGGAGCCTGACAGTGAATGAAAAACTGTTTTTT

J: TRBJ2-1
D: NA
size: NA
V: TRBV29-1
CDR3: CSAGHRSSYNEQFF
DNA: TGCAGCGCAGGACACCGGAGCTCCTACAATGAGCAGTTCTTC

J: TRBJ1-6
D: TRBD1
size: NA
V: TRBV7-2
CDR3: CASSLVNRGGSPLHF
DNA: TGTGCCAGCAGCTTAGTAAACAGGGGGGGATCACCCCTCCACTTT

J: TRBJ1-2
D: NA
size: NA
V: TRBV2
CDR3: CASRTGTPSYGYTF
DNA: TGTGCCAGCAGGACCGGGACACCATCCTATGGCTACACCTTC

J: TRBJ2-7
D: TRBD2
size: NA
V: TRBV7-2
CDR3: CASSSRTILAGVGEQYF
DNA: TGTGCCAGCAGCTCCCGTACAATCCTAGCGGGAGTAGGAGAGCAGTACTTC

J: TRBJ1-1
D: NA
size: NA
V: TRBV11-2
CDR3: CASRFATEAFF
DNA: TGTGCCAGCAGGTTCGCGACTGAAGCTTTCTTT

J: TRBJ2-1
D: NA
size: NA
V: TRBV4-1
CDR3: CASSLSTGSSYNEQFF
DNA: TGCGCCAGCAGCCTATCGACAGGTAGTTCCTACAATGAGCAGTTCTTC

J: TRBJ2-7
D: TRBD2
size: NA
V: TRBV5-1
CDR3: CASSYSGSIYEQYF
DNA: TGCGCCAGCAGTTATAGCGGGAGTATCTACGAGCAGTACTTC

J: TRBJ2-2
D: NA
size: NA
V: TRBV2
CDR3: CASSGLTGDTGELFF
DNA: TGTGCCAGCAGTGGGCTAACCGGGGACACCGGGGAGCTGTTTTTT

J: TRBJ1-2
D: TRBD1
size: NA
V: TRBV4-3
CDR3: CASSQETGTYGYTF
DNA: TGCGCCAGCAGCCAAGAGACAGGGACCTATGGCTACACCTTC

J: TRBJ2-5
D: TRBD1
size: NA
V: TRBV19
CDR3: CASSIGQGKETQYF
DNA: TGTGCCAGTAGTATCGGACAGGGTAAGGAGACCCAGTACTTC

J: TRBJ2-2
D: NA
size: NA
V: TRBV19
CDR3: CASSTSPGELFF
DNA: TGTGCCAGTAGTACTTCCCCCGGGGAGCTGTTTTTT

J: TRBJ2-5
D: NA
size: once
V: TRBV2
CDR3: CASSLQETQYF
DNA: TGTGCCAGCAGCCTCCAAGAGACCCAGTACTTC

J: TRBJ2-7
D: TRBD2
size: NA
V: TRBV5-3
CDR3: CARSLEAGDHYEQYF
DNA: TGTGCCAGAAGCTTGGAGGCGGGAGACCACTACGAGCAGTACTTC